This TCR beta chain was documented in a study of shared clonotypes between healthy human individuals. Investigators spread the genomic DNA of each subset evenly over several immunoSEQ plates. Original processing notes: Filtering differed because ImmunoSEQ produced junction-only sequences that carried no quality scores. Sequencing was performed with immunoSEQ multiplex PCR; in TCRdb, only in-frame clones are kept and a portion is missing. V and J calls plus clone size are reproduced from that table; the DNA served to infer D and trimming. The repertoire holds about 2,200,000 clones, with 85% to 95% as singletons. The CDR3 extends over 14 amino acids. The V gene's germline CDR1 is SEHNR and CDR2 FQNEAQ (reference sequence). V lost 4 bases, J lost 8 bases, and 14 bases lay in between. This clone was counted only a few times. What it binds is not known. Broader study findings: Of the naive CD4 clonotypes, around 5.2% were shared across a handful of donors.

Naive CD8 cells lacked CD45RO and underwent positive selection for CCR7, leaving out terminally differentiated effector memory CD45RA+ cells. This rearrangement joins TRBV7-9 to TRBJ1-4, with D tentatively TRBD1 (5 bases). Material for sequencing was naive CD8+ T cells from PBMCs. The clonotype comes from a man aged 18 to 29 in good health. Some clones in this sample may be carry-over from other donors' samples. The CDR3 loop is CASSSRDSGEKLFF. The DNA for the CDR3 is TGTGCCAGCAGCTCCCGGGACTCGGGGGAAAAACTGTTTTTT.